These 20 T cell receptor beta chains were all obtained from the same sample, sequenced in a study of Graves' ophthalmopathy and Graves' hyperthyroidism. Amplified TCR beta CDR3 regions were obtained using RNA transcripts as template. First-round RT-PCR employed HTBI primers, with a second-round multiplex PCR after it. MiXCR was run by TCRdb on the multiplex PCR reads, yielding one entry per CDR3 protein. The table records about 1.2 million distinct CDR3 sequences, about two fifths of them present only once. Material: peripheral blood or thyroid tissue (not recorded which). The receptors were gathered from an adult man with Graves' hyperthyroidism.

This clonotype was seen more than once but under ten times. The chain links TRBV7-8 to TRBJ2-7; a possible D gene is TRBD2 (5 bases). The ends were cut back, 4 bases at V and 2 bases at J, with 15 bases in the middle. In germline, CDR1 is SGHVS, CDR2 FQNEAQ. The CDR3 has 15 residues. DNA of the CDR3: TGTGCCAGCAGCTCCTCCCCAACGGGAACCTACGAGCAGTACTTC. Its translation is CASSSSPTGTYEQYF.

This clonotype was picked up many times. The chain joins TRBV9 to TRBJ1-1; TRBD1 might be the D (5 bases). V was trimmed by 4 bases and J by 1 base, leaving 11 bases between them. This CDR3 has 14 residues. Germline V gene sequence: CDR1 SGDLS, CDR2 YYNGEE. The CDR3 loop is CASSPGGGNTEAFF. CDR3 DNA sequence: TGTGCCAGCAGCCCTGGGGGGGGGAACACTGAAGCTTTCTTT. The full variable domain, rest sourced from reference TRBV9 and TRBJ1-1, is DSGVTQTPKHLITATGQRVTLRCSPRSGDLSVYWYQQSLDQGLQFLIQYYNGEERAKGNILERFSAQQFPDLHSELNLSSLELGDSALYFCASSPGGGNTEAFFGQGTRLTVV.

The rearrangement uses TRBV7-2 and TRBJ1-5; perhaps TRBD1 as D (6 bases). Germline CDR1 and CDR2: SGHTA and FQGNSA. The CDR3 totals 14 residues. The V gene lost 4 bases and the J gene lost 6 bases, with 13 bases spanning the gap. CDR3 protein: CASSSLTGTQPQHF. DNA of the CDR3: TGTGCCAGCAGCTCACTGACAGGAACTCAGCCCCAGCATTTT. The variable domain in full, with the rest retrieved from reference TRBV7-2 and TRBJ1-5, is GAGVSQSPSNKVTEKGKDVELRCDPISGHTALYWYRQSLGQGLEFLIYFQGNSAPDKSGLPSDRFSAERTGGSVSTLTIQRTQQEDSAVYLCASSSLTGTQPQHFGDGTRLSIL.

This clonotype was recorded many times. CDR3 DNA sequence: TGTGCCATCAGTGAGTCTGCTAGGGCTGGAAACACCATATATTTT. It translates to CAISESARAGNTIYF. The chain employs TRBV10-3 and TRBJ1-3; no clear D gene. This CDR3 contains 15 residues. CDR1 ENHRY and CDR2 SYGVKD come from the germline V gene. The ends were cut back, 0 bases at V and 2 bases at J, with 8 bases in the middle.

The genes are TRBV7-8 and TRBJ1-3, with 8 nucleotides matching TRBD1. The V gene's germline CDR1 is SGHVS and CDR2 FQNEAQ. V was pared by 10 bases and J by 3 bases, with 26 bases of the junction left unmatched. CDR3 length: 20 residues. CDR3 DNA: TGTGCCATCAGTGAGTCGGACAGGGCCAACACCGGGGACAGTGGAAACACCATATATTTT. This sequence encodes CAISESDRANTGDSGNTIYF.

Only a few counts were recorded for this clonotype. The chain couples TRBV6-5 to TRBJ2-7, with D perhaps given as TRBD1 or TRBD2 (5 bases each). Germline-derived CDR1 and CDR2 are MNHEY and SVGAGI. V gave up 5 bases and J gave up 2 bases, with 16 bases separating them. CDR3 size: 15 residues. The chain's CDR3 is CASSGGSLKAYEQYF. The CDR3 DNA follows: TGTGCCAGCAGTGGGGGATCCTTGAAAGCCTACGAGCAGTACTTC.

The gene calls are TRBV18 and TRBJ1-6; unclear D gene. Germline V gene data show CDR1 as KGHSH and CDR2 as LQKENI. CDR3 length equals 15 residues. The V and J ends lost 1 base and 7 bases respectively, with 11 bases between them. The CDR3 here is CASSPLNRVNSPLHF. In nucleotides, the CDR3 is TGTGCCAGCTCACCACTGAACCGAGTAAATTCACCCCTCCACTTT.

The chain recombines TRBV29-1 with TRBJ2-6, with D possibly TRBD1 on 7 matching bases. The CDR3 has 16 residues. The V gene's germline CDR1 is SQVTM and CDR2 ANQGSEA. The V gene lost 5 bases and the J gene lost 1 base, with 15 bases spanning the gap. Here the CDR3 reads CSVQGGAVSGANVLTF. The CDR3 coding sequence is TGCAGCGTTCAGGGGGGAGCGGTTTCTGGGGCCAACGTCCTGACTTTC. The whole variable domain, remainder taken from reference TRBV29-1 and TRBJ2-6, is SAVISQKPSRDICQRGTSLTIQCQVDSQVTMMFWYRQQPGQSLTLIATANQGSEATYESGFVIDKFPISRPNLTFSTLTVSNMSPEDSSIYLCSVQGGAVSGANVLTFGAGSRLTVL.

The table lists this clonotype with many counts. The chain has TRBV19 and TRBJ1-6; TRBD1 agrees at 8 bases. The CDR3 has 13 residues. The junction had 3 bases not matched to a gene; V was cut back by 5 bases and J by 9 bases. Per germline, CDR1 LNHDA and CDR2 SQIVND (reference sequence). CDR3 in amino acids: CASSQGASSPLHF. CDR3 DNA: TGTGCCAGTAGTCAGGGGGCAAGTTCACCCCTCCACTTT.

The CDR3 sequence is CASSTGTAIPTSQHF. In DNA form, the CDR3 reads TGTGCCAGCAGCACCGGGACAGCGATTCCCACCTCCCAGCATTTT. J is TRBJ1-5 and V is TRBV7-9, with 7 bases identical to TRBD1. V shed 5 bases, J shed 11 bases, and the junction held 15 bases outside the gene matches. Looked up from germline, CDR1 is SEHNR and CDR2 is FQNEAQ (reference sequence). CDR3 length equals 15 residues.

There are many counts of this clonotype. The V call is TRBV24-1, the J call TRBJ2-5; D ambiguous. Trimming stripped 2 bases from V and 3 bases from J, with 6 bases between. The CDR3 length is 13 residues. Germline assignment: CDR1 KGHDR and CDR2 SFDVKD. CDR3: CATSDSYKETQYF. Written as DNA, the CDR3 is TGTGCCACCAGTGATTCGTACAAAGAGACCCAGTACTTC.

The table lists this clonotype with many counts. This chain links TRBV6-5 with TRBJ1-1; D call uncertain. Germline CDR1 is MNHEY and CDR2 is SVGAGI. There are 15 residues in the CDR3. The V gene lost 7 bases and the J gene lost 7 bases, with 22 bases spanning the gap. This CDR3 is CASKLRVGIRNEAFF. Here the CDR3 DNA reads TGTGCCAGCAAACTTCGGGTAGGCATACGGAATGAAGCTTTCTTT.

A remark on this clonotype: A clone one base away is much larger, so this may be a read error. As DNA, the CDR3 is TGTGCCAGCAGCTTAAACGCGTTGGCTTCTAACTATGGCTGCACCTTC. As protein: CASSLNALASNYGCTF. The V and J genes are TRBV7-2 and TRBJ1-2; D call uncertain. The CDR3 sequence is 16 residues long. The V gene's germline CDR1 is SGHTA and CDR2 FQGNSA.

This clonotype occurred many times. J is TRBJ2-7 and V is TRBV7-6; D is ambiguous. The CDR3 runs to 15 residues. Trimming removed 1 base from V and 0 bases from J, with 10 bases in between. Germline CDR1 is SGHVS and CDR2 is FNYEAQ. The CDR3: CASSLGRLPSYEQYF. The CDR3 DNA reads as TGTGCCAGCAGCTTAGGCCGTCTACCCTCCTACGAGCAGTACTTC.

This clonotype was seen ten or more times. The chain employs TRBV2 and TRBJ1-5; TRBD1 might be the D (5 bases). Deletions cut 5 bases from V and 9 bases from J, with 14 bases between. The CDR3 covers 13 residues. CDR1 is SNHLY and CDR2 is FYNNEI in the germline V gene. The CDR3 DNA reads TGTGCCAGCAGTAAATTGGGGGAATTGCCCCAGCATTTT. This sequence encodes CASSKLGELPQHF.

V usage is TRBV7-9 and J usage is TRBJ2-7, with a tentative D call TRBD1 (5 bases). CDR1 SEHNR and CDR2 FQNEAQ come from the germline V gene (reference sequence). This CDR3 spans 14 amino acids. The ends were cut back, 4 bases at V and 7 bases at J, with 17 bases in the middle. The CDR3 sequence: CASSSSQGKREQYF. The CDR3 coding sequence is TGTGCCAGCAGCTCCTCGCAGGGTAAGAGGGAGCAGTACTTC.

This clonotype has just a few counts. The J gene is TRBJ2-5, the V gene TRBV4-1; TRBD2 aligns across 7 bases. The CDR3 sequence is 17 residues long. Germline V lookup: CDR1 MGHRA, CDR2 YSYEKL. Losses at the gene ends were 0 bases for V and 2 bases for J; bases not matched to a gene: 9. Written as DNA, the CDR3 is TGCGCCAGCAGCCAAGAATGGGACTATCGGGGACAAGAGACCCAGTACTTC. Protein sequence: CASSQEWDYRGQETQYF.

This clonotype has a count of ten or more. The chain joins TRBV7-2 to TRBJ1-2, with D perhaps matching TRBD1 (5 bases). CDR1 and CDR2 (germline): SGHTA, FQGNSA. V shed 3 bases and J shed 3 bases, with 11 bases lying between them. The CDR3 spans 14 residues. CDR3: CASSLAGRYYGYTF. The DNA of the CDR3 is TGTGCCAGCAGCTTGGCAGGGCGCTACTATGGCTACACCTTC.

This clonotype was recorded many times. Here the CDR3 reads CASSLTPGTGYEQYF. The CDR3 DNA reads TGCGCCAGCAGCTTGACCCCCGGGACAGGCTACGAGCAGTACTTC. The V call is TRBV5-1, the J call TRBJ2-7, with 8 bases fitting TRBD1. CDR3 length: 15 amino acids. V shed 1 base, J shed 3 bases, and the junction held 6 bases outside the gene matches. From germline, CDR1 is SGHRS and CDR2 YFSETQ.

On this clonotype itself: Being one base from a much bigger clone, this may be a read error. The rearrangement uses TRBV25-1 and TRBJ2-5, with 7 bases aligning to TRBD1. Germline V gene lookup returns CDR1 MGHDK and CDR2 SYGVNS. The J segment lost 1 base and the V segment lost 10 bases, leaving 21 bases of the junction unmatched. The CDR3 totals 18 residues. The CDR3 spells CATGPKPRDSKLQETQYF. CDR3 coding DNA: TGTGCCACCGGTCCAAAACCCCGGGACAGCAAACTCCAAGAGACCCAGTACTTC.